This TCR beta chain came from a study of blood T cell repertoires in COVID-19. Study context: Italy, Spain and the United States were the sources of the convalescent and acute COVID-19 samples. PBMCs, B-cell-depleted T cells, or T cells were the source of the cDNA or gDNA that made up the material.

Trimming shortened V by 4 bases and J by 9 bases, and 12 bases separated the two germline ends. The CDR3 contains 12 residues. CDR1 and CDR2 from the germline V gene are MDHEN and SYDVKM. In the authors' workflow: Estimation of nucleated cell counts relied on the amplification of reference gene primers. The assay was immunoSEQ multiplex PCR, and TCRdb's table has in-frame clones only and misses some. That table gives V, J and clone size, and the DNA gave D and trimming. The sample has 400,000 to 500,000 clones; just over 85% are singletons. The genes are TRBV28 and TRBJ1-1, with D possibly matching TRBD1 (6 bases). Sequences were obtained from peripheral blood. This receptor was identified in a woman between 25 and 40 years old with active or convalescent COVID-19. CDR3 in DNA: TGTGCCAGCAGTTGGCAGGGGAACAAAGCTTTCTTT. This codes for CASSWQGNKAFF.